This T cell receptor beta chain appears in the sequencing data of a study of T cell responses to AZD1222 COVID-19 vaccine. This CDR3 is 13 amino acids long. Germline assignment: CDR1 SNHLY and CDR2 FYNNEI. V gave up 8 bases and J gave up 7 bases, with 17 bases separating them. Data came from immunoSEQ multiplex PCR; TCRdb stores just in-frame clones and leaves some out. The repertoire includes about 150,000 clones, approximately 90% of them detected once, and 1.9% sits in the top ten. The TCR sequence derives from an adult who received the AZD1222 COVID-19 vaccine. This specimen consisted of peripheral blood, obtained 28 days after the second AZD1222 dose. The chain joins TRBV2 to TRBJ1-1; D gene ambiguous. In nucleotides, the CDR3 is TGTGCCAGCGCCCTTGAAGTAAAGAATGAAGCTTTCTTT. The encoded protein is CASALEVKNEAFF.